The 6 T cell receptor beta chains in this list originate from one sample, sequenced in a study of blood T cell repertoires in COVID-19 (dated by TCRdb to 2019 to 2021). Libraries were made using the immunoSEQ multiplex PCR assay. Imported from immuneACCESS, the table was reduced by TCRdb to in-frame sequences with V and J called. These copies leave out some clones; in studies compared against another copy, an unresolved V gene accounts for under half, and the cause of the remainder is not known. The sample includes 200,000 to 250,000 clones, with about 82% observed a single time. Together, the top ten hold about 9.3% of the sample. The sample taken for sequencing was PBMCs or T cells enriched from blood (not recorded which). These receptors all stem from a woman in her 50s with acute COVID-19.

With respect to this clone: Within the sample, other DNA sequences also encode this same CDR3. The V gene is TRBV19, the J gene TRBJ1-2; D perhaps matches TRBD1 (5 bases). The CDR3 has 12 amino acids. Germline V gene lookup returns CDR1 LNHDA and CDR2 SQIVND (reference sequence). The V gene lost 5 bases and the J gene lost 5 bases, with 9 bases spanning the gap. The CDR3 loop is CASSETAYGYTF. The CDR3 nucleotides read TGTGCCAGTAGTGAGACAGCTTATGGCTACACCTTC.

This clone has only a few counts. The chain joins TRBV7-9 to TRBJ1-1, with D tentatively TRBD1 (6 bases). The germline V gene has CDR1 SEHNR and CDR2 FQNEAQ (reference sequence). The CDR3 totals 13 residues. V was shortened by 7 bases and J by 1 base, with 10 bases between the two germline ends. The CDR3 region is CASTPTGNTEAFF. CDR3 sequence (DNA): TGTGCCAGCACCCCGACAGGGAACACTGAAGCTTTCTTT.

The chain is built from TRBV30 and TRBJ2-1, with 7 bases that match TRBD1. Germline V CDR1 and CDR2: GTSNPN, SVGIG (reference sequence). This CDR3 is built from 14 residues. J gave up 10 bases and V 0 bases, and 9 bases lay outside the gene matches. The CDR3 DNA reads as TGTGCCTGGAGTGTAATTTGGGGGACAGACGAGCAGTTCTTC. Translated, it gives CAWSVIWGTDEQFF.

The CDR3 protein is CASRGTGAEKLFF. The CDR3, as DNA: TGTGCCAGCAGGGGGACAGGGGCAGAAAAACTGTTTTTT. The gene calls are TRBV7-9 and TRBJ1-4; 10 bases are shared with TRBD1. Per germline, CDR1 SEHNR and CDR2 FQNEAQ (reference sequence). There are 13 residues in the CDR3. J lost 8 bases, V lost 6 bases, and 3 bases had no gene match.

This chain links TRBV6-5 with TRBJ1-1; D remains ambiguous. The germline CDR1 and CDR2 sequences are MNHEY and SVGAGI. This CDR3 has 14 amino acids. Trimming took 4 bases from V and 8 from J, leaving 17 bases between them. For the CDR3, the DNA is TGTGCCAGCAGTTTCCTAAGGGATGGAGGGGAAGCTTTCTTT. Translation: CASSFLRDGGEAFF.

This clone was recorded a few times. This sequence joins TRBV9 and TRBJ2-1; 10 nucleotides match TRBD1. The CDR3 length is 16 residues. Germline V gene lookup returns CDR1 SGDLS and CDR2 YYNGEE. The trim removed 2 bases at V and 8 bases at J, leaving 10 bases unmatched. The DNA for the CDR3 is TGTGCCAGCAGCGTCGCCGGGACAGGGGAACGTCATGAGCAGTTCTTC. This encodes CASSVAGTGERHEQFF.